The text below deals with one T cell receptor (beta chain). The antigen is not known. This specimen comes from a study of CD8 T cells in ankylosing spondylitis. In making TCR beta libraries, quantitative 5'-RACE with molecular barcodes was used. A single record per CDR3 protein comes from TCRdb applying MiXCR to the 5' RACE reads. The data hold 150,000 to 200,000 distinct CDR3 sequences, with about an eighth observed a single time. Findings and caveats of the study: About 8 highly homologous variants made up a TCR beta motif that seemed to typify ankylosing spondylitis blood.

The receptor was derived from a female donor with ankylosing spondylitis or in good health (not recorded which). Material for sequencing was blood, either unsorted or a sorted T cell fraction (not recorded which).

The CDR3 DNA follows: TGTGCCAGCAGCTTATACGGGACAGGGAATGAGCAGTTCTTC. It translates to CASSLYGTGNEQFF. The chain recombines TRBV7-2 with TRBJ2-1, with 9 bases that match TRBD1. Germline CDR1 reads SGHTA; CDR2 reads FQGNSA. V was pared by 2 bases and J by 7 bases, with 3 bases of the junction left unmatched. The CDR3 is made up of 14 amino acids.